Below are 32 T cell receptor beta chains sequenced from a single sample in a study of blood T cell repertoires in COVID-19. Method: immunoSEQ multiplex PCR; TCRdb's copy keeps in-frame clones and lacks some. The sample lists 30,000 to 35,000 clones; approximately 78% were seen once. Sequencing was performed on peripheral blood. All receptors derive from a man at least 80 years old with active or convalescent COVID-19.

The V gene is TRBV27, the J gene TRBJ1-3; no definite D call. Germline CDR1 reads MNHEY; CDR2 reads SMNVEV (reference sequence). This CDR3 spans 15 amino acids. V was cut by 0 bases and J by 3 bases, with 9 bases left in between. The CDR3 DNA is TGTGCCAGCAGTTTATCGGCGGAGGGTGGAAACACCATATATTTT. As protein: CASSLSAEGGNTIYF.

The CDR3 region is CATSRTFSGSSYNEQFF. The CDR3 nucleotides are TGTGCCACCAGCAGAACCTTTAGCGGGAGCTCCTACAATGAGCAGTTCTTC. The V gene is TRBV15, the J gene TRBJ2-1, with TRBD2 matching 9 bases. This CDR3 spans 17 amino acids. Trimming took 2 bases from V and 0 from J; bases not matched to a gene: 5. Germline loops: CDR1 LNHNV, CDR2 YYDKDF (reference sequence).

CDR3 sequence reads: CASSEDRGWLGLARIGRYEQYF. The CDR3 region has the DNA TGTGCCAGCAGTGAAGATAGGGGGTGGCTAGGACTAGCAAGAATTGGGCGGTACGAGCAGTACTTC. This chain links TRBV6-1 with TRBJ2-7; TRBD2 agrees at 8 bases. The CDR3 is 22 residues long. V trimming: 1 base; J trimming: 4 bases; junction bases outside the gene matches: 27. The germline V gene has CDR1 MNHNS and CDR2 SASEGT.

This CDR3 reads CASTAGGPINEQFF. In nucleotides, the CDR3 is TGTGCCAGCACTGCGGGAGGGCCTATAAATGAGCAGTTCTTC. V usage is TRBV27 and J usage is TRBJ2-1; 9 bases are a match to TRBD2. The CDR3 spans 14 residues. The germline V gene has CDR1 MNHEY and CDR2 SMNVEV (reference sequence). V gave up 7 bases and J gave up 7 bases; unmatched junction bases: 8.

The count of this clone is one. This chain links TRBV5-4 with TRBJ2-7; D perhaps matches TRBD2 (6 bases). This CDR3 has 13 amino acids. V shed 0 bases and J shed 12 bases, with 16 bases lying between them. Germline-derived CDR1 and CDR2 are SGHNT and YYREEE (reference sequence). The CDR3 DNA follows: TGTGCCAGCAGCTTGGAGTTTACGGGAGTGACGTACTTC. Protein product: CASSLEFTGVTYF.

CDR3 in amino acids: CASSPPGAGSSYEQYF. CDR3 DNA sequence: TGTGCCAGCTCACCACCGGGAGCGGGAAGCTCCTACGAGCAGTACTTC. This chain links TRBV18 with TRBJ2-7, with 7 bases that match TRBD2. Per germline, CDR1 KGHSH and CDR2 LQKENI. V dropped 0 bases and J dropped 0; count of bases not matched to a gene: 5. This CDR3 has 16 amino acids.

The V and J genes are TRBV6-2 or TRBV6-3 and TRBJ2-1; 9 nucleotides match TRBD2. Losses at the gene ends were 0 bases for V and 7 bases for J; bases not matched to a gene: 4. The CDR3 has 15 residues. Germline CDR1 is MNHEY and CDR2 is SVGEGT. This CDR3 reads CASSYSERGVNEQFF. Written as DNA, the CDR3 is TGTGCCAGCAGTTACTCGGAGCGGGGGGTTAATGAGCAGTTCTTC.

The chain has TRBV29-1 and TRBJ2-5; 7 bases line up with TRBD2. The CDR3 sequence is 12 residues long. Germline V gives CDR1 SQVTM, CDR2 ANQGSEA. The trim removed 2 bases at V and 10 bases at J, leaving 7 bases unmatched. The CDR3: CSVETASGDQYF. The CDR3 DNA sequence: TGCAGCGTTGAAACGGCGAGCGGGGACCAGTACTTC.

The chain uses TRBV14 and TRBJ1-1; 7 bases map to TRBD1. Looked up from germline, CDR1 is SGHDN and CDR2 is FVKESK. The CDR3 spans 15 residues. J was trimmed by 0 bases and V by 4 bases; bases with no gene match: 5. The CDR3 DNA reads TGTGCCAGCAGCCCTGACAGGGCTATGAACACTGAAGCTTTCTTT. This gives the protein CASSPDRAMNTEAFF.

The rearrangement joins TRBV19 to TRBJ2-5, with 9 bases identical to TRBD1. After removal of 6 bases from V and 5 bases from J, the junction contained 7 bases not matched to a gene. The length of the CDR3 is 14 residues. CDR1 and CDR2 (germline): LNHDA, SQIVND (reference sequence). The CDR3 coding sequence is TGTGCCAGTAGAAGGGACAGGGTGGAGGAGACCCAGTACTTC. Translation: CASRRDRVEETQYF.

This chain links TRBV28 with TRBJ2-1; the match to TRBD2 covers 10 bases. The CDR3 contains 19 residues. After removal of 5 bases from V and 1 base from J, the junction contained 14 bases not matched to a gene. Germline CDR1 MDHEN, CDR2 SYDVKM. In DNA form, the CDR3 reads TGTGCCAGCAGTCCATATATCGCCGGGACTAGCGAGTCCTACAATGAGCAGTTCTTC. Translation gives CASSPYIAGTSESYNEQFF.

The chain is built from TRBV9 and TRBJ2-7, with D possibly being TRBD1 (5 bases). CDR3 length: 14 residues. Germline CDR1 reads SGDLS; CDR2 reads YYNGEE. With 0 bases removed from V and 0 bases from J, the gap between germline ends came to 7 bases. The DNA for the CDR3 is TGTGCCAGCAGCGTAGCCAGGGACTCCTACGAGCAGTACTTC. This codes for CASSVARDSYEQYF.

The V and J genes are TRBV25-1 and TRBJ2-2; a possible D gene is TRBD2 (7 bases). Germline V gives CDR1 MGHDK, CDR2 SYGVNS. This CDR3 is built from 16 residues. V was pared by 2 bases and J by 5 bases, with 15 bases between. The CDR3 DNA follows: TGTGCCAGCAGTGAAAGGGGGGGGCCCCAAACCGGGGAGCTGTTTTTT. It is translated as CASSERGGPQTGELFF.

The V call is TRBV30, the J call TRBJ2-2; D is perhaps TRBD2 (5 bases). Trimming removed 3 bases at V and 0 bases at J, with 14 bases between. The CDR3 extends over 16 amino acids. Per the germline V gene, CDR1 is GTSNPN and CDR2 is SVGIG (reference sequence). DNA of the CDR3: TGTGCCTGGAGACTCCGGGGAACCCCGAACACCGGGGAGCTGTTTTTT. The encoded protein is CAWRLRGTPNTGELFF.

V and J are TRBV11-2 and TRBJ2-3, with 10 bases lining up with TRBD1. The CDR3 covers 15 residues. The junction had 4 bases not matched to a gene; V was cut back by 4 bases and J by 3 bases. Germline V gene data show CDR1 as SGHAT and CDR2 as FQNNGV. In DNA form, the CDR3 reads TGTGCCAGCAGCTCCACGGGACAGGGGACAGATACGCAGTATTTT. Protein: CASSSTGQGTDTQYF.

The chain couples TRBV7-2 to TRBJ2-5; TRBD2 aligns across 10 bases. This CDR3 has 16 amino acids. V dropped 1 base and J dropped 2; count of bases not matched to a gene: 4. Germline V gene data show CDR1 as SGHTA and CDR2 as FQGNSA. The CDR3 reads CASSLGIAGGQETQYF. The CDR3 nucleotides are TGTGCCAGCAGCTTAGGGATAGCGGGAGGTCAAGAGACCCAGTACTTC.

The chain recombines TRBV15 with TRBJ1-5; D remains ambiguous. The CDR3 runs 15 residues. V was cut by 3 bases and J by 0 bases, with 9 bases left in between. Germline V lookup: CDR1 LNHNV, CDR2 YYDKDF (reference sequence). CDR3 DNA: TGTGCCACCAGCAGCGGGGTATATAGCAATCAGCCCCAGCATTTT. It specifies CATSSGVYSNQPQHF.

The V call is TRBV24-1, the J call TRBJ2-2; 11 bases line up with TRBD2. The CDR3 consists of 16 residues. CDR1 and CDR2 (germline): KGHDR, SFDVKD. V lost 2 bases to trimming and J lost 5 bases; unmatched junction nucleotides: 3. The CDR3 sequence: CATSDSRLAGTGELFF. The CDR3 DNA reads TGTGCCACCAGTGATTCTCGACTAGCGGGGACCGGGGAGCTGTTTTTT.

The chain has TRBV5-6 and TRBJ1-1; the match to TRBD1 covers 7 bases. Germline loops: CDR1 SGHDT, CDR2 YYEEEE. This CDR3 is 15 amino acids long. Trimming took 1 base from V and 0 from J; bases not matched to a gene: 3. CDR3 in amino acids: CASSLFQGVNTEAFF. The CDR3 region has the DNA TGTGCCAGCAGCTTGTTCCAGGGGGTGAACACTGAAGCTTTCTTT.

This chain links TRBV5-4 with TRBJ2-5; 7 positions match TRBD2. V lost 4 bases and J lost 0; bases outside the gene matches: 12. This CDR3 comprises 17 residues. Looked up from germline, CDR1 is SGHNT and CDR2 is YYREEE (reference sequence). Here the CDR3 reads CASSPKWGRANQETQYF. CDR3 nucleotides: TGTGCCAGCAGCCCAAAATGGGGGAGGGCGAACCAAGAGACCCAGTACTTC.

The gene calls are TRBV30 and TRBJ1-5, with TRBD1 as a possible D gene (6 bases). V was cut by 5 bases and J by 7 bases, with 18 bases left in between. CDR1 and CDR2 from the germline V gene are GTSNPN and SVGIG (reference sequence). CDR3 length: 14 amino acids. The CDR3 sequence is CAWSQGLGEQPQHF. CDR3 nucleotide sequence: TGTGCCTGGTCCCAGGGGCTGGGGGAACAGCCCCAGCATTTT.

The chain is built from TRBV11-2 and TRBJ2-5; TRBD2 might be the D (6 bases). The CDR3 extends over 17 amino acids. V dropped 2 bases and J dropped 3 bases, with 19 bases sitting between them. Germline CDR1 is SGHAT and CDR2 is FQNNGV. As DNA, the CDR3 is TGTGCCAGCAGCTTAACCCGGGGGAGTTTATCAAAAGAGACCCAGTACTTC. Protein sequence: CASSLTRGSLSKETQYF.

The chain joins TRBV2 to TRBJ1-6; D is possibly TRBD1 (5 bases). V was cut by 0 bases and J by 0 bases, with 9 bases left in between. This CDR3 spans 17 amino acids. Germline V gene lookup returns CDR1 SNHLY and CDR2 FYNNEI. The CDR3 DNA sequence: TGTGCCAGCAGTGAAGCAGGGGTCAACTCCTATAATTCACCCCTCCACTTT. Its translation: CASSEAGVNSYNSPLHF.

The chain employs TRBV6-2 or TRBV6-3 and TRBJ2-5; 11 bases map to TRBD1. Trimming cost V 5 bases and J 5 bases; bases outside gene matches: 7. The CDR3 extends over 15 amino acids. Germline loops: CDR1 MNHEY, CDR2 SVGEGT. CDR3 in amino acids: CASSLGQGAPETQYF. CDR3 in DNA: TGTGCCAGCAGTCTCGGACAGGGGGCACCGGAGACCCAGTACTTC.

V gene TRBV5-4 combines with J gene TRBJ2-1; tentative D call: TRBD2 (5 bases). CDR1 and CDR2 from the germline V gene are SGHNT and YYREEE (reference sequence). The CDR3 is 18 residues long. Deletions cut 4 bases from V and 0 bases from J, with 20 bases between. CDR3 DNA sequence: TGTGCCAGCAGCGGTCCAAGTTCTGGTGGGAGCTCCTACAATGAGCAGTTCTTC. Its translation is CASSGPSSGGSSYNEQFF. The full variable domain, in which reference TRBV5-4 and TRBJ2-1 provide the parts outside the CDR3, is ETGVTQSPTHLIKTRGQQVTLRCSSQSGHNTVSWYQQALGQGPQFIFQYYREEENGRGNFPPRFSGLQFPNYSSELNVNALELDDSALYLCASSGPSSGGSSYNEQFFGPGTRLTVL.

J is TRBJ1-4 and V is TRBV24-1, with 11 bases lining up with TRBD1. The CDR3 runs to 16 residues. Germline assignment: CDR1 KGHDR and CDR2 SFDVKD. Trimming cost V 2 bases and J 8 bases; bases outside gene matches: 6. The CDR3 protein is CATSDSGQGAVEKLFF. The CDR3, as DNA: TGTGCCACCAGTGATTCCGGACAGGGGGCAGTAGAAAAACTGTTTTTT.

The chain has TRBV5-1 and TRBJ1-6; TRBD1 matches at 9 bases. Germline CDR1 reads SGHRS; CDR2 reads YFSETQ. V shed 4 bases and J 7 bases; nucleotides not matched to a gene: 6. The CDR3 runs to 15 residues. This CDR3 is CASSAGDRENSPLHF. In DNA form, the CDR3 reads TGCGCCAGCAGCGCCGGGGACAGGGAGAATTCACCCCTCCACTTT.

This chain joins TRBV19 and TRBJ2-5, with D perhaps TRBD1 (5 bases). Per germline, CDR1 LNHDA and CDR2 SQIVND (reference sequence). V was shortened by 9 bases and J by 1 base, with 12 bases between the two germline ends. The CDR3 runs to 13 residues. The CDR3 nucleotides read TGTGCCAGCCGCCAGGGCCCCCAAGAGACCCAGTACTTC. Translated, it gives CASRQGPQETQYF.

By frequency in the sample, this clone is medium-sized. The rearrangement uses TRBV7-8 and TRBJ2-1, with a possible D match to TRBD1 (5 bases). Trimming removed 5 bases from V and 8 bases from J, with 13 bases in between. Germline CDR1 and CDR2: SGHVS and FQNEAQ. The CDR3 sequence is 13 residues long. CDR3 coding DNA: TGTGCCAGCAGCCCACCGACAGCCGATGAGCAGTTCTTC. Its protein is CASSPPTADEQFF.

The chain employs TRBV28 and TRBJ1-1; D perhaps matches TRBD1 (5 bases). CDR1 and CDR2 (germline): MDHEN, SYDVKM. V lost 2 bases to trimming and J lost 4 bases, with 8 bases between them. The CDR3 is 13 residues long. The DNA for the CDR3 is TGTGCCAGCAGTTTACTGGGGCCCACTGAAGCTTTCTTT. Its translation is CASSLLGPTEAFF.

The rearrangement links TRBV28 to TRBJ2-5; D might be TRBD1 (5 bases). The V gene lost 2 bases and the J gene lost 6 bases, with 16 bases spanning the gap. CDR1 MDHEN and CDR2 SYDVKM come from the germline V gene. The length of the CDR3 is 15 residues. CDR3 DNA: TGTGCCAGCAGTTTAGATCCAGGGTGGGTGAAGACCCAGTACTTC. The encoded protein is CASSLDPGWVKTQYF.

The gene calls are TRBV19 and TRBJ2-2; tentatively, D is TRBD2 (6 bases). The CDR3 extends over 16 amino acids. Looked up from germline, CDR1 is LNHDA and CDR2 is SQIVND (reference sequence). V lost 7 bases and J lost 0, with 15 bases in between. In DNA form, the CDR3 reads TGTGCCAGTACCTTCAAGGGCGGGACGAACACCGGGGAGCTGTTTTTT. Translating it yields CASTFKGGTNTGELFF.